This T cell receptor (beta chain) was profiled in a study of cytomegalovirus exposure and HLA in healthy donors (dated by TCRdb to 2017 to 2019). With respect to the entire study: According to an earlier analysis of 587 of the donors, about 170 million T cells yielded 117 million unique TCR beta sequences and about 300 Gb of sequence data. An early release covering some 640 HLA-typed donors comprised 250 to 350 gigabases of sequencing data and around 80 million unique TCR sequences. The genetic ancestry cluster associated with self-reported Caucasian donors included 81% of the 300 to 400 genotyped donors. The study was designed to test whether signatures of past pathogen exposure could be identified by cataloging public T cell receptors. Using immunosequencing, the study profiled T cell repertoires from 640 or so subjects and related those repertoires to cytomegalovirus serostatus. In addition to the first cohort of roughly 700 subjects, a separate validation cohort of 120 different subjects was used. High-throughput TCR immunosequencing, statistical association of individual TCRs with disease status, and machine learning were combined to predict cytomegalovirus infection status. A later analysis re-examined previously published TCR beta repertoires from roughly 720 donors and added high-resolution HLA genotyping to investigate patterns of TCR occurrence. In the later analysis, no new phenotypic data were used to find candidate immune exposures; instead, reliance was placed on TCR beta sequences and their occurrence across donors. An earlier analysis of around 580 of the donors used high-throughput TCR beta sequencing to judge whether each TCR beta V gene segment behaved as functional or pseudogenic. Donor age, sex, ethnicity and CMV serostatus were compiled alongside the repertoire data. In a later genetic analysis, genome-wide SNP genotypes for about 65% of the roughly 700 donors were used, and that subset was treated as a discovery cohort. Every repertoire in the discovery cohort had been generated on one and the same sequencing platform. HLA typing included class I and class II loci at four-digit resolution. Typing coverage varied by locus: roughly 629-640 donors for A, B, C, DRB1 and DQB1; some 520 for DQA1; about 570 for DPA1; approximately 490 for DPB1. Several DR-DQ haplotypes were handled as single units for association and clustering, since linkage in the cohort was strong. Across 398 genotyped donors of the cohort, an average of about 240,000 unique TCR beta nucleotide sequences per donor were sequenced, and about a sixth of those sequences were non-productive. Paper-wide results and their limitations: Some IMGT-functional V segments, including TRBV6-2 and TRBV6-3, could not be distinguished by the 87-base-pair reads and were therefore excluded. An association between a missense DCLRE1C variant and V-gene and J-gene trimming of TCR beta chains was found in a later genetic analysis and replicated in an independent cohort. A total of fewer than 200 TCR beta chains were listed by the study as associated with cytomegalovirus. When HLA alleles, especially DR and DQ, strongly co-occurred, TCR associations were difficult to assign to individual alleles. The sequencing pipeline was judged likely to have produced a cluster of highly shared sequence variants as a technical artifact. According to a later analysis, parvovirus B19, influenza, CMV and Epstein-Barr virus appeared linked to several top co-occurrence clusters. Roughly uniform sequencing depth across donors was assumed in presence/absence analyses, although this assumption may not hold. In a later genetic analysis, fewer N-insertions in productive TCRs were reported among donors in an Asian-associated ancestry cluster than the 666-donor mean. In an earlier analysis of 587 of the donors, most TCR beta V segments appeared in productive rearrangements about 90% or about 30% of the time, broadly matching IMGT annotations. A later analysis found that TCR association rates varied across HLA loci, with DRB1 alleles showing the most associated TCRs and HLA-C alleles the fewest. Because HLA typing was unavailable for some donors at each locus, only the typed subset was used in association tests. In a later analysis, HLA-associated TCR beta chains showed more clonal expansion and lower generation probabilities than non-associated chains that were equally common. Cytomegalovirus status was reported to be diagnosed by the classifier with high specificity and sensitivity in both the original and validation cohorts. Immune exposure information for the cohort was limited to CMV serostatus. In a later analysis, some 18,000 TCR beta sequences were associated with specific HLA alleles at a false discovery rate of 0.05. The authors suggested that the approach could potentially be extended to other disease states and immunological phenotypes. According to a later analysis, most CMV-associated TCR beta chains appeared to be HLA-restricted, and the HLA associations seemed to be driven largely by CMV exposure. In vitro tests confirmed that three of the cytomegalovirus-associated TCR beta chains recognize cytomegalovirus antigens. A further reported finding was that TCR beta sequences accurately predicted the HLA-A and HLA-B alleles for most subjects in the first cohort. In this cohort, only TCR beta chains were sequenced, and detectable features were limited by the absence of alpha or paired-chain data. Correlated functional status among segregating V segments might be attributable to linkage disequilibrium, but an unknown experimental factor could not be ruled out. The earlier analysis of a few hundred of the donors excluded some 16 rarely observed V segments, including chromosome 9 orphons, because counts were too low. Most TCR sequences were seen in very few donors, while some public TCRs were found in many individuals.

Library preparation employed the immunoSEQ multiplex PCR assay. The multiplex PCR relied on a mix of 60 forward primers for TCR Vbeta segments and 13 reverse primers for TCR Jbeta segments. Amplification of the CDR3 region of rearranged TCR beta genes was performed with a multiplex PCR assay on genomic DNA. Amplified TCR beta libraries were sequenced as 87-base-pair reads on the Illumina HiSeq System. The paper's processing steps were these. Across the 500 to 700 repertoires, a later analysis counted roughly 77 million unique TCR beta chains, 9 million to 14 million of which were shared by at least two donors. A nearest-neighbor algorithm error-corrected the raw reads and collapsed the reads into unique sequences, merging closely related sequences to remove PCR and sequencing errors. Alignment of CDR3 sequences to IMGT reference sequences was used to assign V, D and J gene segments. For a sequence to be retained, at least a six-nucleotide match to both a V gene segment and a J gene segment was required. A rearrangement counted as productive if the CDR3 had no stop codons and remained in frame with V and J, and every other rearrangement counted as non-productive. CDR3 was defined by IMGT convention, running from the second conserved V-encoded cysteine to the conserved J-encoded phenylalanine. Sequences without an unambiguous match to a single V gene segment were excluded from the earlier analysis of 587 of the donors. In an earlier analysis of some 590 of the donors, a V segment was called functional when productive rearrangements were above 56.7%, and segregating when the standard deviation between donors exceeded 5%. A statistical classification framework was built to diagnose cytomegalovirus status from the catalog of TCR beta chain sequences. In a later analysis, V and J genes were assigned by comparing TCR nucleotide sequences against IMGT/GENE-DB human TR gene sequences. Using the TCRdist pipeline, a later analysis assigned CDR3 sequences along with most-parsimonious VDJ recombination scenarios. In a later analysis, each TCR beta chain was defined by its CDR3 amino acid sequence together with its V-gene family, and reads without a unique V-gene family were excluded. As a way to deal with suspected cross-contamination and a sequencing artifact, a later analysis dropped 450 to 700 nucleotide sequences that were highly shared and had low generation probability. In a later analysis, a clonal expansion index for each public chain was calculated from normalized within-repertoire ranks of inferred template counts. A later analysis computed generation probabilities with a VDJ recombination model fitted to out-of-frame rearrangements, and checked the results against IGoR. In a later analysis, hypergeometric tests were used to score TCR-TCR, TCR-HLA and TCR-CMV co-occurrence, with a repertoire-size bias correction applied to TCR pairs. False discovery rates were estimated in a later analysis by permuting HLA or CMV assignments 20 times. In a later analysis, co-occurring TCRs were grouped using DBSCAN, and TCRdist sequence similarity was added for clustering within HLA-allele-positive subsets. Repertoires with fewer than 30,000 or more than 120,000 public chains were left out of co-occurrence clustering, as were a few repertoires with anomalous nucleotide sharing. TCRdb limited this immuneACCESS table to in-frame rearrangements with V and J called. A share of clones is missing; checked studies link under half to unresolved V genes, and the rest is unexplained. The V and J calls and clone size are taken from that table; D and trimming were inferred from the DNA. Within this sample are about 140,000 clones, with roughly 76% of them counted one time only. The ten biggest clones cover 3.5% to 5% of the sample.

Sequences ENHRY (CDR1) and SYGVKD (CDR2) are obtained from the germline V gene. V is shortened by 11 bases, J by 2 bases, and the region joining them spans 9 bases. Including the terminal cysteine and phenylalanine, the CDR3 comprises 11 residues. CDR3 DNA is the only sequence kept; it has 33 bases, read in frame from the first base. Of note for this clone: The specificity of this receptor is unknown. No base quality values were provided; no much bigger clone lies one nucleotide off.

The cohort consisted of 650 to 700 healthy bone marrow donors. At the time of sampling, all cohort members were nominally healthy, though unrecorded immune exposures were likely present. The donor tested CMV seronegative and was one of the 352 seronegative cohort members. A peripheral blood sample was collected from each donor, and TCR beta sequencing was performed on peripheral blood mononuclear cells. Genomic DNA extraction from the blood cell samples was performed with the Qiagen DNeasy Blood Extraction Kit. Sequencing was carried out using PBMCs. This TCR was recovered from a man younger than 35 in good health and CMV-seronegative. Recombination connected TRBV10-3 to TRBJ1-1; the D gene lacks a confident call. The CDR3 here reads CAAGGNTEAFF. The DNA sequence is as follows: TGTGCCGCCGGAGGTAACACTGAAGCTTTCTTT.